Each of the 5 T cell receptor beta chains below was sequenced from the same sample in a study of blood T cell repertoires in COVID-19. Sequencing was performed with immunoSEQ multiplex PCR; in TCRdb, only in-frame clones are kept and a portion is missing. The sample carries about 170,000 clones, around four fifths recorded once. Source material: peripheral blood. Source of these receptors: a woman aged 70-85 years who had recovered from COVID-19.

V and J are TRBV5-1 and TRBJ2-1; D unclear. V lost 4 bases and J lost 5, with 13 bases in between. The CDR3 is made up of 14 amino acids. The germline gives CDR1 SGHRS, CDR2 YFSETQ. The CDR3 coding sequence is TGCGCCAGCAGCCCATCTAGGCCCCACAATGAGCAGTTCTTC. It specifies CASSPSRPHNEQFF.

This chain links TRBV5-5 with TRBJ2-3; 8 bases fit TRBD2. V shed 1 base, J shed 2 bases, and the junction held 9 bases outside the gene matches. The germline gives CDR1 SGHKS, CDR2 YYEKEE (reference sequence). The CDR3 is 17 amino acids. The chain's CDR3 is CASSLRRGLDLTDTQYF. The CDR3 region has the DNA TGTGCCAGCAGCTTGAGGCGGGGACTAGACCTCACAGATACGCAGTATTTT.

This clone was found a few times. The J gene is TRBJ1-1, the V gene TRBV5-1; TRBD1 might be the D (6 bases). CDR3 length equals 12 residues. With 0 bases removed from V and 13 bases from J, the gap between germline ends came to 13 bases. Germline V gene lookup returns CDR1 SGHRS and CDR2 YFSETQ. In DNA form, the CDR3 reads TGCGCCAGCAGCTTGGGGTCACAGGGCGGTTTCTTT. Translation gives CASSLGSQGGFF.

About this clone itself: A read error may account for a junction end that differs from germline. The V gene is TRBV3-1 (or the pseudogene TRBV3-2), the J gene TRBJ1-6; D might be TRBD1 (5 bases). Germline lookup yields CDR1 LGHDT and CDR2 YNNKEL (reference sequence). The CDR3 consists of 15 residues. CDR3: CASSQAGGIHSPLHF. CDR3 in DNA: TGTGCCAGCAGCCAAGCGGGGGGGATTCATTCGCCCCTCCACTTT.

J is TRBJ1-6 and V is TRBV15; possible D gene TRBD1, 5 bases. Between the trimmed V and J ends, which lost 6 bases and 10 bases, there was a span of 19 bases. In germline, CDR1 is LNHNV, CDR2 YYDKDF (reference sequence). There are 15 residues in the CDR3. CDR3 region: CATSPRGSLGSPLHF. CDR3 DNA: TGTGCCACCAGTCCCCGGGGGAGTTTAGGGTCACCCCTCCACTTT.